These T cell receptor beta chains were read from a single sample in a study of OX40 agonist ivuxolimab in advanced cancers. Only in-frame clones appear in the TCRdb table, and some are missing; sequencing was by immunoSEQ multiplex PCR. Of tens of thousands of clones detected, approximately 89% appear once; the ten largest clones hold about 18%. The material sequenced was CD4+ or CD8+ T cells sorted from blood, taken in a trial of the OX40 agonist ivuxolimab. The receptors come from an adult with an advanced solid tumor such as melanoma, head and neck, liver or kidney cancer. Each CDR3 is given with its conserved first and last residue. A D gene is named only where the DNA matches it firmly. Clone size, where shown, is once, few, many, or a class for clones that have expanded.

J gene: TRBJ2-2
D gene: .
clone size: .
V gene: TRBV27
CDR3 protein: CASSPQGSGELFF
CDR3 DNA: TGTGCCAGCAGCCCCCAGGGTTCCGGGGAGCTGTTTTTT

J gene: TRBJ2-1
D gene: TRBD1
clone size: .
V gene: TRBV6-4
CDR3 protein: CASSDLTGGEQFF
CDR3 DNA: TGTGCCAGCAGTGACCTGACAGGGGGTGAGCAGTTCTTC

J gene: TRBJ1-1
D gene: .
clone size: .
V gene: TRBV7-2
CDR3 protein: CASSLAQLNTEAFF
CDR3 DNA: TGTGCCAGCAGCTTGGCGCAGCTGAACACTGAAGCTTTCTTT

J gene: TRBJ2-5
D gene: .
clone size: .
V gene: TRBV28
CDR3 protein: CASRTWIPKGETQYF
CDR3 DNA: TGTGCCAGCAGGACCTGGATTCCTAAGGGGGAGACCCAGTACTTC

J gene: TRBJ1-2
D gene: .
clone size: .
V gene: TRBV25-1
CDR3 protein: CASSEYHGNYGYTF
CDR3 DNA: TGTGCCAGCAGTGAATATCACGGAAACTATGGCTACACCTTC

J gene: TRBJ2-7
D gene: TRBD1
clone size: once
V gene: TRBV5-4
CDR3 protein: CASSKAGTVYEQYF
CDR3 DNA: TGTGCCAGCAGCAAAGCCGGGACAGTCTACGAGCAGTACTTC

J gene: TRBJ2-3
D gene: .
clone size: .
V gene: TRBV28
CDR3 protein: CASSSPNGDTQYF
CDR3 DNA: TGTGCCAGCAGTTCCCCGAATGGGGATACGCAGTATTTT

J gene: TRBJ2-7
D gene: .
clone size: .
V gene: TRBV4-3
CDR3 protein: CASSHSDGELYF
CDR3 DNA: TGCGCCAGCAGCCATTCCGACGGGGAGCTATACTTC

J gene: TRBJ1-1
D gene: TRBD1
clone size: .
V gene: TRBV19
CDR3 protein: CASRAGQGADTEAFF
CDR3 DNA: TGTGCCAGTAGAGCGGGACAGGGGGCGGACACTGAAGCTTTCTTT

J gene: TRBJ2-7
D gene: TRBD2
clone size: .
V gene: TRBV11-2
CDR3 protein: CASSFPTSRRSYEQYF
CDR3 DNA: TGTGCCAGCAGCTTTCCGACTAGCCGCCGCTCCTACGAGCAGTACTTC

J gene: TRBJ2-5
D gene: .
clone size: .
V gene: TRBV19
CDR3 protein: CASSISHEETQYF
CDR3 DNA: TGTGCCAGTAGTATTAGTCACGAAGAGACCCAGTACTTC

J gene: TRBJ1-5
D gene: .
clone size: once
V gene: TRBV4-3
CDR3 protein: CASSQGGQLGQPQHF
CDR3 DNA: TGCGCCAGCAGCCAAGGCGGGCAGTTGGGTCAGCCCCAGCATTTT

J gene: TRBJ2-7
D gene: TRBD2
clone size: .
V gene: TRBV13
CDR3 protein: CASSLVSSGGYEQYF
CDR3 DNA: TGTGCCAGCAGCTTAGTTTCTAGCGGAGGCTACGAGCAGTACTTC

J gene: TRBJ1-4
D gene: .
clone size: .
V gene: TRBV5-6
CDR3 protein: CASRDAGSGEKLFF
CDR3 DNA: TGTGCCAGCAGGGATGCAGGGAGCGGAGAAAAACTGTTTTTT

J gene: TRBJ2-2
D gene: TRBD2
clone size: .
V gene: TRBV7-6
CDR3 protein: CASSPGLAGGPGGELFF
CDR3 DNA: TGTGCCAGCAGCCCGGGACTAGCGGGAGGGCCAGGCGGGGAGCTGTTTTTT

J gene: TRBJ1-4
D gene: .
clone size: .
V gene: TRBV6-6
CDR3 protein: CASSRLPGQGNEKLFF
CDR3 DNA: TGTGCCAGCAGTCGCCTTCCGGGACAAGGGAATGAAAAACTGTTTTTT

J gene: TRBJ2-7
D gene: .
clone size: few
V gene: TRBV18
CDR3 protein: CASSPGGTDEQYF
CDR3 DNA: TGTGCCAGCTCACCAGGAGGCACGGACGAGCAGTACTTC

J gene: TRBJ2-1
D gene: TRBD2
clone size: once
V gene: TRBV28
CDR3 protein: CASSSSGNQFF
CDR3 DNA: TGTGCCAGCAGTTCAAGCGGGAACCAGTTCTTC

J gene: TRBJ2-7
D gene: .
clone size: .
V gene: TRBV28
CDR3 protein: CASSFGESYEQYF
CDR3 DNA: TGTGCCAGCAGTTTCGGGGAGAGCTACGAGCAGTACTTC

J gene: TRBJ2-1
D gene: TRBD2
clone size: .
V gene: TRBV7-2
CDR3 protein: CASSLAWTSGDEQFF
CDR3 DNA: TGTGCCAGCAGCTTAGCCTGGACTAGCGGGGATGAGCAGTTCTTC

J gene: TRBJ2-7
D gene: .
clone size: once
V gene: TRBV7-9
CDR3 protein: CASSFPGSYEQYF
CDR3 DNA: TGTGCCAGCAGTTTCCCAGGTTCCTACGAGCAGTACTTC

J gene: TRBJ1-5
D gene: .
clone size: .
V gene: TRBV28
CDR3 protein: CASSLGRGYNQPQHF
CDR3 DNA: TGTGCCAGCAGTCTTGGTAGGGGCTATAATCAGCCCCAGCATTTT

J gene: TRBJ2-7
D gene: TRBD2
clone size: .
V gene: TRBV5-4
CDR3 protein: CASSGDSGRAGEQYF
CDR3 DNA: TGTGCCAGCAGCGGGGATAGCGGGAGGGCAGGAGAGCAGTACTTC

J gene: TRBJ2-7
D gene: .
clone size: .
V gene: TRBV5-1
CDR3 protein: CASSLGADMEVYF
CDR3 DNA: TGCGCCAGCAGCTTGGGCGCTGACATGGAGGTGTACTTC

J gene: TRBJ2-7
D gene: TRBD1
clone size: .
V gene: TRBV4-1
CDR3 protein: CASSPIWDRGNYEQYF
CDR3 DNA: TGCGCCAGCAGCCCTATCTGGGACAGGGGGAACTACGAGCAGTACTTC

J gene: TRBJ1-1
D gene: TRBD1
clone size: medium-sized
V gene: TRBV7-3
CDR3 protein: CASSLGQGKAEAFF
CDR3 DNA: TGTGCCAGCAGCTTAGGACAGGGTAAGGCTGAAGCTTTCTTT

J gene: TRBJ2-2
D gene: .
clone size: few
V gene: TRBV4-3
CDR3 protein: CASSLARGNTGELFF
CDR3 DNA: TGCGCCAGCAGCCTGGCTAGAGGGAACACCGGGGAGCTGTTTTTT

J gene: TRBJ2-1
D gene: .
clone size: .
V gene: TRBV7-3
CDR3 protein: CASSQSGGNNEQFF
CDR3 DNA: TGTGCCAGCAGCCAGTCAGGGGGGAACAATGAGCAGTTCTTC

J gene: TRBJ2-2
D gene: .
clone size: .
V gene: TRBV27
CDR3 protein: CASSSPVSRDTGELFF
CDR3 DNA: TGTGCCAGCAGTTCTCCGGTCAGCCGCGACACCGGGGAGCTGTTTTTT

J gene: TRBJ1-2
D gene: TRBD1
clone size: .
V gene: TRBV30
CDR3 protein: CAWTLGQGHGYTF
CDR3 DNA: TGTGCCTGGACCCTGGGACAGGGCCATGGCTACACCTTC

J gene: TRBJ1-1
D gene: .
clone size: .
V gene: TRBV28
CDR3 protein: CASRGLTGTEAFF
CDR3 DNA: TGTGCCAGCAGGGGACTCACAGGAACTGAAGCTTTCTTT

J gene: TRBJ2-7
D gene: TRBD2
clone size: .
V gene: TRBV27
CDR3 protein: CASSSGRFNEQYF
CDR3 DNA: TGTGCCAGCAGTAGCGGGAGATTTAACGAGCAGTACTTC

J gene: TRBJ2-5
D gene: .
clone size: .
V gene: TRBV7-9
CDR3 protein: CASSLQEGQETQYF
CDR3 DNA: TGTGCCAGCAGTCTGCAGGAGGGACAAGAGACCCAGTACTTC

J gene: TRBJ1-2
D gene: .
clone size: few
V gene: TRBV19
CDR3 protein: CASSRDTQDGYTF
CDR3 DNA: TGTGCCAGTAGTCGGGACACACAAGATGGCTACACCTTC

J gene: TRBJ1-1
D gene: .
clone size: .
V gene: TRBV19
CDR3 protein: CASSIQGEAFF
CDR3 DNA: TGTGCCAGTAGTATACAGGGTGAAGCTTTCTTT

J gene: TRBJ1-1
D gene: .
clone size: .
V gene: TRBV11-2
CDR3 protein: CASSLDAQEGAFF
CDR3 DNA: TGTGCCAGCAGCTTAGATGCCCAAGAGGGGGCTTTCTTT

J gene: TRBJ2-7
D gene: TRBD2
clone size: .
V gene: TRBV28
CDR3 protein: CASSRLAGTYEQYF
CDR3 DNA: TGTGCCAGCAGCAGACTAGCGGGAACCTACGAGCAGTACTTC

J gene: TRBJ2-1
D gene: .
clone size: .
V gene: TRBV27
CDR3 protein: CASSLSTGLIKNEQFF
CDR3 DNA: TGTGCCAGCAGTTTATCTACAGGGCTAATAAAGAATGAGCAGTTCTTC

J gene: TRBJ2-1
D gene: .
clone size: .
V gene: TRBV9
CDR3 protein: CASSVEGWDEQFF
CDR3 DNA: TGTGCCAGCAGCGTCGAGGGGTGGGATGAGCAGTTCTTC

J gene: TRBJ2-7
D gene: .
clone size: .
V gene: TRBV29-1
CDR3 protein: CSVVQGNMYEQYF
CDR3 DNA: TGCAGCGTTGTTCAGGGTAATATGTACGAGCAGTACTTC

J gene: TRBJ2-4
D gene: TRBD1
clone size: once
V gene: TRBV6-5
CDR3 protein: CASSYRDRVVDIQYF
CDR3 DNA: TGTGCCAGCAGTTACCGAGACAGGGTGGTGGACATTCAGTACTTC

J gene: TRBJ2-7
D gene: TRBD2
clone size: .
V gene: TRBV4-3
CDR3 protein: CASSQESSGRYEQYF
CDR3 DNA: TGCGCCAGCAGCCAAGAATCTAGCGGGAGGTACGAGCAGTACTTC

J gene: TRBJ2-3
D gene: .
clone size: .
V gene: TRBV5-6
CDR3 protein: CASSLGTSNTQYF
CDR3 DNA: TGTGCCAGCAGCTTGGGGACTTCTAACACGCAGTATTTT

J gene: TRBJ2-5
D gene: TRBD1
clone size: .
V gene: TRBV29-1
CDR3 protein: CSVDPGTGDETQYF
CDR3 DNA: TGCAGCGTGGATCCCGGGACAGGGGACGAGACCCAGTACTTC

J gene: TRBJ2-1
D gene: TRBD2
clone size: .
V gene: TRBV9
CDR3 protein: CASSVGGGLNEQFF
CDR3 DNA: TGTGCCAGCAGCGTCGGGGGAGGGCTGAATGAGCAGTTCTTC